The present entry profiles one TCR beta chain with its context. Random hexamers were used to reverse transcribe roughly 0.45 to 1 ug of RNA. TCRdb itself ran the immunoSEQ multiplex PCR reads through MiXCR, one entry per CDR3 protein. The table includes under 250,000 distinct CDR3 sequences, 94% detected once. The data were obtained in a study of CD8 T cells in Susac syndrome. This sequence was found in a human donor with Susac syndrome. Sample: CD4+ T cells from PBMCs.

The CDR3 reads CASGEEGLGTEAFF. The CDR3 nucleotides read TGCGCCAGCGGAGAGGAGGGGCTGGGCACTGAAGCTTTCTTT. The chain has TRBV5-1 and TRBJ1-1; possibly TRBD1 for D (5 bases). Trimming stripped 7 bases from V and 4 bases from J, with 17 bases between. This CDR3 region has 14 residues. In germline, CDR1 is SGHRS, CDR2 YFSETQ.